Listed here are 25 T cell receptor beta chains from one sample, sequenced in a study of Ad26.COV2.S vaccination and SARS-CoV-2 variants. Treatment specified: 15 to 20 received Ad26.COV2.S at low or high dose, single or two shots; 5 received placebo; per-sample allocation not given. The investigators took samples on day 63 after the first vaccine or placebo injection. Sequencing used immunoSEQ multiplex PCR; TCRdb keeps in-frame clones, though not all of them. The sample contains about 350,000 clones, approximately 90% of which appear only once. Sequences were derived from peripheral blood, sampled in a trial of Ad26.COV2.S vaccine versus placebo. All receptors come from a person aged 18-60 years who received the Ad26.COV2.S COVID-19 vaccine or a placebo.

The chain links TRBV11-2 to TRBJ2-1; 13 bases map to TRBD2. Germline V gene data show CDR1 as SGHAT and CDR2 as FQNNGV. V gave up 5 bases and J gave up 4 bases; unmatched junction bases: 8. The CDR3 is 17 amino acids. The CDR3 nucleotides are TGTGCCAGCAGCCCGAGAGTGGGACTAGCGGGGTACAATGAGCAGTTCTTC. Encoded protein: CASSPRVGLAGYNEQFF.

The chain links TRBV19 to TRBJ2-1; D might be TRBD1 or TRBD2, each matching 5 bases. The germline V and J ends were trimmed by 6 bases and 0 bases, with 15 bases remaining between them. Germline V gene sequence: CDR1 LNHDA, CDR2 SQIVND (reference sequence). The CDR3 loop spans 16 amino acids. The DNA of the CDR3 is TGTGCCAGTAGAACGGGGCCACCGGCCTCCTACAATGAGCAGTTCTTC. It specifies CASRTGPPASYNEQFF. The full variable domain, completed using reference TRBV19 and TRBJ2-1, is DGGITQSPKYLFRKEGQNVTLSCEQNLNHDAMYWYRQDPGQGLRLIYYSQIVNDFQKGDIAEGYSVSREKKESFPLTVTSAQKNPTAFYLCASRTGPPASYNEQFFGPGTRLTVL.

This clone was seen only once. V is TRBV3-1 (or the pseudogene TRBV3-2) and J is TRBJ1-5; D is unclear. The V end was cut by 1 base, the J end by 7 bases, with 17 bases between. Germline CDR1 reads LGHDT; CDR2 reads YNNKEL (reference sequence). The CDR3 has 16 amino acids. The DNA for the CDR3 is TGTGCCAGCAGCCAAGGGAATTATCTCTGGGAACAGCCCCAGCATTTT. Its protein product is CASSQGNYLWEQPQHF.

The CDR3 loop is CASSRDYSDTQYF. CDR3 bases: TGTGCCAGCAGCCGGGACTACTCAGATACGCAGTATTTT. This sequence joins TRBV6-4 and TRBJ2-3, with 7 positions matching TRBD2. The CDR3 consists of 13 residues. V shed 6 bases and J 4 bases; nucleotides not matched to a gene: 4. CDR1 is MRHNA, CDR2 SNTAGT, per germline.

The chain carries TRBV19 and TRBJ2-7, with 7 bases identical to TRBD1. The CDR3 has 14 residues. V lost 6 bases to trimming and J lost 2 bases; unmatched junction nucleotides: 7. The V gene's germline CDR1 is LNHDA and CDR2 SQIVND (reference sequence). The DNA for the CDR3 is TGTGCCAGTAGGGACAGGACAGAACCCTACGAGCAGTACTTC. Translated, it gives CASRDRTEPYEQYF.

This sequence joins TRBV6-1 and TRBJ2-3; 9 bases map to TRBD1. V was pared by 4 bases and J by 1 base, with 6 bases of the junction left unmatched. Germline CDR1 and CDR2: MNHNS and SASEGT. This CDR3 has 16 amino acids. This chain's CDR3 is CASSVRDRVGTDTQYF. The CDR3 DNA reads TGTGCCAGCAGTGTGCGGGACAGGGTGGGCACAGATACGCAGTATTTT.

The V gene is TRBV19, the J gene TRBJ1-5; 7 positions agree with TRBD1. The CDR3 spans 13 residues. The V and J ends lost 6 bases and 4 bases, in that order; junction bases with no gene match: 3. CDR1 is LNHDA and CDR2 is SQIVND in the germline V gene (reference sequence). CDR3 sequence reads: CASRTGWNQPQHF. For the CDR3, the DNA is TGTGCCAGTAGGACAGGGTGGAATCAGCCCCAGCATTTT.

The rearrangement uses TRBV7-2 and TRBJ1-1; D is unresolved. V lost 2 bases and J lost 4, with 11 bases in between. Germline V lookup: CDR1 SGHTA, CDR2 FQGNSA. The length of the CDR3 is 14 residues. CDR3 region: CASSLTTAGTEAFF. The CDR3 coding sequence is TGTGCCAGCAGCTTAACGACTGCAGGCACTGAAGCTTTCTTT.

The count of this clone is one. This chain links TRBV5-1 with TRBJ2-5; 9 bases agree with TRBD1. Germline V CDR1 and CDR2: SGHRS, YFSETQ. CDR3 length: 14 residues. Trimming removed 4 bases from V and 5 bases from J; junction bases left unmatched: 6. Here the CDR3 reads CASSRTGGGETQYF. In nucleotides, the CDR3 is TGCGCCAGCAGCCGAACAGGGGGCGGGGAGACCCAGTACTTC.

V usage is TRBV6-2 or TRBV6-3 and J usage is TRBJ2-1; D unclear. The CDR3 is 13 amino acids. Looked up from germline, CDR1 is MNHEY and CDR2 is SVGEGT. Trimming removed 3 bases from V and 5 bases from J, with 8 bases in between. The CDR3 loop reads CASSYLADNEQFF. CDR3 DNA sequence: TGTGCCAGCAGTTATCTGGCAGACAATGAGCAGTTCTTC.

The chain is built from TRBV12-3 or TRBV12-4 and TRBJ2-1, with a weak D call TRBD1 (5 bases). The CDR3 length is 13 residues. V gave up 5 bases and J gave up 14 bases, with 19 bases separating them. The CDR3 region has the DNA TGTGCCAGCAGTCCGATACAGGATGGAAATGAGTTCTTC. Translating it yields CASSPIQDGNEFF.

This chain connects TRBV18 to TRBJ2-3; the match to TRBD2 covers 10 bases. V lost 4 bases and J lost 2; bases outside the gene matches: 6. CDR1 and CDR2 from the germline V gene are KGHSH and LQKENI. The CDR3 runs 16 residues. As DNA, the CDR3 is TGTGCCAGCTCACGGCGGACTAGCGGTACCACAGATACGCAGTATTTT. Translation: CASSRRTSGTTDTQYF. Full variable domain (rest looked up from reference TRBV18 and TRBJ2-3): NAGVMQNPRHLVRRRGQEARLRCSPMKGHSHVYWYRQLPEEGLKFMVYLQKENIIDESGMPKERFSAEFPKEGPSILRIQQVVRGDSAAYFCASSRRTSGTTDTQYFGPGTRLTVL.

The chain couples TRBV28 to TRBJ1-5; 9 bases line up with TRBD1. Looked up from germline, CDR1 is MDHEN and CDR2 is SYDVKM. The CDR3 consists of 16 residues. Losses at the gene ends were 5 bases for V and 3 bases for J; bases not matched to a gene: 8. This CDR3 reads CASSITGQGYNQPQHF. The CDR3 nucleotides are TGTGCCAGCAGTATTACGGGACAGGGCTACAATCAGCCCCAGCATTTT.

J is TRBJ1-3 and V is TRBV9; perhaps TRBD1 as D (5 bases). The V end lost 2 bases, the J end lost 2 bases, and 11 bases lay between the germline ends. The CDR3 totals 15 residues. Germline V CDR1 and CDR2: SGDLS, YYNGEE. The CDR3 loop is CASSVQTEPGNTIYF. The CDR3 DNA reads as TGTGCCAGCAGCGTCCAGACAGAGCCTGGAAACACCATATATTTT.

The V gene is TRBV6-5, the J gene TRBJ1-6; D not certain. The CDR3 length is 16 residues. Trimming removed 2 bases at V and 6 bases at J, with 14 bases between. Germline CDR1 reads MNHEY; CDR2 reads SVGAGI. The CDR3 protein is CASSYSAGATNSPLHF. The DNA of the CDR3 is TGTGCCAGCAGTTACAGCGCAGGAGCGACTAATTCACCCCTCCACTTT.

This chain connects TRBV27 to TRBJ2-3, with 7 bases identical to TRBD1. The CDR3 spans 19 residues. From germline, CDR1 is MNHEY and CDR2 SMNVEV (reference sequence). Trimming cost V 2 bases and J 2 bases; bases outside gene matches: 16. The CDR3: CASSLAPKIQGRYTDTQYF. CDR3 DNA: TGTGCCAGCAGTTTAGCGCCGAAAATACAGGGGCGATACACAGATACGCAGTATTTT.

The V gene is TRBV28, the J gene TRBJ2-3, with 7 bases lining up with TRBD1. CDR3 length: 15 residues. Trimming cost V 7 bases and J 2 bases; bases outside gene matches: 9. Germline assignment: CDR1 MDHEN and CDR2 SYDVKM. The CDR3 loop is CASKENRGYTDTQYF. The CDR3 DNA reads TGTGCCAGCAAAGAGAACAGGGGATACACAGATACGCAGTATTTT.

The DNA of the CDR3 is TGTGCCAGTAATCGGGATAATTCACCCCTCCACTTT. This codes for CASNRDNSPLHF. The chain employs TRBV19 and TRBJ1-6; unclear D gene. Deletions cut 7 bases from V and 5 bases from J, with 6 bases between. This CDR3 comprises 12 residues. CDR1 is LNHDA and CDR2 is SQIVND in the germline V gene (reference sequence).

The chain employs TRBV19 and TRBJ1-1, with TRBD1 as a possible D gene (6 bases). Germline CDR1 LNHDA, CDR2 SQIVND (reference sequence). CDR3 length equals 14 residues. V lost 3 bases and J 1 base, leaving 9 bases between the germline ends. In DNA, the CDR3 is TGTGCCAGTAGTATCAGGGGTTGGAACACTGAAGCTTTCTTT. Protein: CASSIRGWNTEAFF.

The chain couples TRBV18 to TRBJ1-2; 7 bases match TRBD1. The CDR3 length is 13 residues. V lost 4 bases, J lost 8 bases, and 7 bases stayed unmatched. CDR1 KGHSH and CDR2 LQKENI come from the germline V gene. In DNA form, the CDR3 reads TGTGCCAGCTCACAGGGACAGACAAGAGGCTACACCTTC. Translation gives CASSQGQTRGYTF.

The J gene is TRBJ2-7, the V gene TRBV5-3; D not certain. TRBV5-3 is known as an ORF, though its function is uncertain. Trimming pared 3 bases from V and 3 bases from J, leaving 7 bases between. The CDR3 consists of 12 residues. CDR3 protein: CARSSTNYEQYF. DNA of the CDR3: TGTGCCAGAAGCTCTACAAACTACGAGCAGTACTTC.

Concerning this clone itself: The sample holds other DNA sequences that translate to the same CDR3. The chain recombines TRBV5-6 with TRBJ2-1; D gene ambiguous. This CDR3 region has 14 residues. Germline-derived CDR1 and CDR2 are SGHDT and YYEEEE. With 0 bases removed from V and 0 bases from J, the gap between germline ends came to 4 bases. The CDR3 here is CASSLGNSYNEQFF. In DNA, the CDR3 is TGTGCCAGCAGCTTGGGGAACTCCTACAATGAGCAGTTCTTC.

This clone has only one observation. This sequence joins TRBV6-5 and TRBJ1-5, with D uncertain. The V and J ends lost 5 bases and 5 bases respectively, with 10 bases between them. CDR1 MNHEY and CDR2 SVGAGI come from the germline V gene. The CDR3 extends over 13 amino acids. The CDR3 nucleotides read TGTGCCAGCAGTAGTAGGACGGATCAGCCCCAGCATTTT. Translating it yields CASSSRTDQPQHF.

This chain's CDR3 is CASSLRRSSGANVLTF. CDR3 coding DNA: TGTGCCAGCAGCTTGAGGAGGAGTTCTGGGGCCAACGTCCTGACTTTC. The V call is TRBV11-2, the J call TRBJ2-6, with TRBD2 as a possible D gene (5 bases). Germline-derived CDR1 and CDR2 are SGHAT and FQNNGV. This CDR3 is 16 amino acids long. Deletions cut 3 bases from V and 1 base from J, with 10 bases between.

The V call is TRBV4-3, the J call TRBJ1-4; 9 bases are a match to TRBD1. CDR1 LGHNA and CDR2 YSLEER come from the germline V gene. The CDR3 sequence is 16 residues long. After removal of 3 bases from V and 3 bases from J, the junction contained 5 bases not matched to a gene. CDR3 nucleotide sequence: TGCGCCAGCAGCCAGGGGACAGGGCGGTCTAATGAAAAACTGTTTTTT. This encodes CASSQGTGRSNEKLFF.